A selection of T cell receptor beta chains follows, all from one sample in a study of T cell repertoires and HLA-DP antigens. The protocol was immunoSEQ multiplex PCR, while the TCRdb copy is restricted to in-frame clones and leaves out a portion. The table has some 2,400 clones, about 71% seen once. The specimen sequenced was CD137- CD4+ T cells from cultured PBMCs. The origin of the receptors is a man aged 55 to 70 in good health and CMV-seronegative. The CDR3 runs from the conserved cysteine through the conserved F or W. D genes are given only for firm matches. Not all rows give a size; the values are once, few, many and, for expanded clones, a class.

clone_size	j_call	d_call	v_call	cdr3_length	cdr3_aa	cdr3_nt
-	TRBJ1-5	-	TRBV5-4	15	CASTGRQKGNQPQHF	TGTGCCAGCACCGGAAGGCAGAAAGGGAATCAGCCCCAGCATTTT
-	TRBJ1-6	TRBD1	TRBV7-9	13	CASSLGQSSPLHF	TGTGCCAGCAGCTTGGGACAGAGCTCACCCCTCCACTTT
-	TRBJ1-3	TRBD1	TRBV5-4	14	CASSPTGDGNTIYF	TGTGCCAGCAGCCCGACAGGGGACGGAAACACCATATATTTT
-	TRBJ1-1	-	TRBV19	14	CASSLGIRGTEAFF	TGTGCCAGTAGTTTGGGAATCCGAGGCACTGAAGCTTTCTTT
-	TRBJ1-4	-	TRBV10-2	14	CASSEQGKPEKLFF	TGCGCCAGCAGTGAGCAGGGAAAACCGGAAAAACTGTTTTTT
-	TRBJ2-1	TRBD2	TRBV7-6	15	CASSLGLAGRDEQFF	TGTGCCAGCAGCTTAGGACTAGCGGGCCGCGATGAGCAGTTCTTC
-	TRBJ2-5	-	TRBV14	15	CASSQFQGIRETQYF	TGTGCCAGCAGCCAATTCCAGGGGATTAGGGAGACCCAGTACTTC
-	TRBJ2-5	-	TRBV5-1	14	CASRLSPTQETQYF	TGCGCCAGCAGGTTGTCACCGACCCAAGAGACCCAGTACTTC
-	TRBJ2-3	-	TRBV7-9	17	CASSFIFDGGSTDTQYF	TGTGCCAGCAGCTTCATATTCGACGGCGGATCCACAGATACGCAGTATTTT
-	TRBJ2-5	-	TRBV5-6	13	CASSLVRQETQYF	TGTGCCAGCAGCTTAGTTCGGCAGGAGACCCAGTACTTC
-	TRBJ1-5	-	TRBV6-5	14	CASSPRQGHQPQHF	TGTGCCAGCTCCCCCCGGCAGGGCCATCAGCCCCAGCATTTT
-	TRBJ1-4	-	TRBV7-9	15	CASSPEGLEGEKLFF	TGTGCCAGCAGCCCGGAGGGCTTAGAAGGGGAAAAACTGTTTTTT
few	TRBJ1-5	-	TRBV6-1	13	CASSEGSNQPQHF	TGTGCCAGCAGTGAAGGCAGCAATCAGCCCCAGCATTTT
-	TRBJ1-4	-	TRBV6-5	15	CASSYFRGKGEKLFF	TGTGCCAGCAGTTATTTTAGGGGGAAAGGAGAAAAACTGTTTTTT
-	TRBJ1-4	-	TRBV30	14	CAWTRGPTNEKLFF	TGTGCCTGGACCCGGGGACCAACTAATGAAAAACTGTTTTTT
-	TRBJ2-5	-	TRBV11-2	15	CASSLGGGAGETQYF	TGTGCCAGCAGCTTAGGAGGGGGGGCCGGAGAGACCCAGTACTTC
-	TRBJ2-4	-	TRBV6-5	15	CASSPSGEGKNIQYF	TGTGCCAGCAGTCCCTCGGGGGAAGGCAAAAACATTCAGTACTTC
-	TRBJ1-4	-	TRBV5-5	14	CASSVRATNEKLFF	TGTGCCAGCAGCGTCCGGGCAACTAATGAAAAACTGTTTTTT
medium-sized	TRBJ1-1	-	TRBV7-8	20	CASSPRRSLRDGPQNTEAFF	TGTGCCAGCAGCCCCCGAAGATCCCTCCGGGACGGACCACAGAACACTGAAGCTTTCTTT
-	TRBJ2-5	-	TRBV6-1	14	CASSLGTSQETQYF	TGTGCCAGCAGCCTCGGGACTTCGCAAGAGACCCAGTACTTC
-	TRBJ1-5	TRBD1	TRBV18	15	CASSSGGTGGQPQHF	TGTGCCAGCTCATCGGGGGGGACAGGGGGTCAGCCCCAGCATTTT
-	TRBJ1-5	-	TRBV19	13	CASSIRGGEPQHF	TGTGCCAGTAGTATCAGGGGAGGTGAGCCCCAGCATTTT
-	TRBJ2-5	TRBD1	TRBV7-2	14	CASSPDRRQATQYF	TGTGCCAGCAGCCCGGACAGGCGACAGGCGACCCAGTACTTC
-	TRBJ2-5	TRBD1	TRBV5-1	16	CASSLGSTGEGETQYF	TGCGCCAGCAGCTTAGGATCGACAGGGGAAGGAGAGACCCAGTACTTC
-	TRBJ1-1	TRBD1	TRBV28	15	CASIKRTGRNTEAFF	TGTGCCAGCATTAAAAGGACAGGCCGAAACACTGAAGCTTTCTTT
-	TRBJ1-1	-	TRBV7-2	15	CASSLIGGVNTEAFF	TGTGCCAGCAGCCTAATAGGAGGGGTGAACACTGAAGCTTTCTTT
-	TRBJ2-5	TRBD1	TRBV18	14	CASSSRTGQETQYF	TGTGCCAGCTCAAGTCGGACAGGGCAAGAGACCCAGTACTTC
-	TRBJ2-1	-	TRBV2	15	CASAPSRGFYNEQFF	TGTGCCAGCGCACCGTCGCGGGGATTCTACAATGAGCAGTTCTTC